Described below is a single TCR beta chain sequence and its context. Clones were sequenced by immunoSEQ multiplex PCR, and TCRdb holds only the in-frame ones, with some missing. The table has some 100,000 clones, about 92% seen once; the top ten hold 8%. This entry comes from a study of control samples from healthy donors and cancer patients. CDR3 length: 16 residues. V lost 3 bases and J lost 1; bases outside the gene matches: 7. CDR1 is KGHSH and CDR2 is LQKENI in the germline V gene. The chain is built from TRBV18 and TRBJ1-1; 8 bases agree with TRBD1. Input material: blood. This clonotype was obtained from a man between 18 and 29 years old in good health. CDR3 DNA: TGTGCCAGCTCACCTAGGACAGGGATTGGGAACACTGAAGCTTTCTTT. Its protein product is CASSPRTGIGNTEAFF.